The subject of this entry is one TCR beta chain. The antigen it binds to is not known. Base quality data are lacking; no much larger clone is found one base away. Systemically healthy Caucasian individuals from Russia, approximately 39 in total and aged about 6 to 100 years, were included as donors. Roughly 11 milliliters of peripheral blood were drawn from each donor into EDTA-treated Vacutainer tubes. Ficoll-Paque density-gradient centrifugation was used to isolate PBMCs, with at least 7 million obtained per sample. Total RNA, at least 5 micrograms per sample, was extracted from PBMCs with Trizol reagent. For every donor, flow cytometry on a PBMC aliquot measured the percentage of naive CD45RAhigh/CD27high T cells. The library was made by 5' RACE. Sequencing was carried out with an Illumina HiSeq 2500. A second PCR of roughly 7 to 12 cycles was performed with a sample-barcoded 5' primer and a J-beta primer mix. A template-switch 5' adaptor carrying 12 random nucleotides introduced a unique molecular identifier onto each TCR beta cDNA molecule. Each sample yielded at least 2.5 million CDR3-containing paired-end reads. First-strand cDNA synthesis was performed from all RNA using the Mint cDNA synthesis kit, with priming by a TRBC-specific oligonucleotide. Following uracil-DNA glycosylase treatment, all cDNA underwent a first 18-cycle PCR with the universal primers M1SS and BC2_uni_R. On the study's bioinformatics: For normalization, 1 million high-quality reads were randomly selected from each sample, with every read carrying a distinct molecular identifier. Reads sharing molecular identifiers were discarded rather than binned into consensus sequences. CDR3 identification, clonotype clustering and error correction used MiTCR with a Q25 quality threshold and the strictest error-elimination algorithm. A nonparametric unseen species model using Euler transformation provided a lower-bound estimate of total TCR beta diversity. TCRdb ran its own pipeline on the public reads, namely fastp trimming at Q25 and MiXCR clone calling, and kept in-frame beta chains. Merged by CDR3 protein, the rows form single entries marked with the most common genes and DNA. What appears here as the V and J calls and clone size reflects TCRdb's work, not the paper's. Here the sample has roughly 730,000 distinct CDR3 sequences; roughly 50% occur a single time. Jointly, the top ten make up roughly 25% of the sample.

Its CDR3 holds 14 amino acids, cysteine through phenylalanine. Only the CDR3 region is kept as DNA, spanning 42 bases read in frame from base 1. A distance of 19 bases separates the germline ends of V and J, which lose 3 bases and 10 bases respectively. As encoded in the germline V gene, CDR1 is SGHTA while CDR2 is FQGNSA. This specimen comes from a study of blood T cells in healthy people across ages (dated by TCRdb to between 2014 and 2016). Regarding the study in general: Template switching captured roughly one uniquely barcoded TCR beta cDNA molecule per two T cells in model experiments. The donors were divided into four age groups: young (average around 15 years), middle-aged (around 37), aged (roughly 60) and long-lived (roughly 88). Two additional independent replicas of 1 million unique cDNA reads from the same blood draw were analyzed for two donors (one aged 18 to 30 and one aged 80 or older). To avoid experimental bias, donors of different ages were distributed randomly across sequencing lanes. The study measured age-related changes in TCR beta repertoire diversity using deep sequencing normalized with unique cDNA molecular identifiers.

On the study overall, not on this receptor specifically: Because donor CMV infection status was unknown, age-related changes in expanded clonotypes were potentially confounded. Observed TCR beta diversity per million T cells fell roughly linearly with age, and a significant reduction was already apparent by age around 40. Compared with the aged group, the long-lived group had more naive CD4+ T cells, fewer expanded clones and increased TCR diversity, suggesting age selection. Total diversity estimates from one million sequenced T cells were considered lower bounds and underestimates. The percentage of naive T cells measured by flow cytometry correlated strongly with observed TCR beta diversity. Bulk unsorted PBMC profiling prevented conclusive comparison of naive and antigen-experienced compartments.

The receptor was derived from a man in his forties in good health. The sample taken for sequencing was blood. This receptor chain uses TRBV7-2 and TRBJ2-7; too little of a D gene remains to name it. The DNA is as follows: TGTGCCAGCAGCTTTACCCGGACCGAAGGAATTCAGTACTTC. This codes for CASSFTRTEGIQYF.